The next 4 T cell receptor beta chains were all read from a single sample in a study of T cell responses to AZD1222 COVID-19 vaccine. Libraries were prepared by immunoSEQ multiplex PCR; TCRdb keeps only in-frame clonotypes and omits some of them. Found here are about 260,000 clones, 85% to 95% of them singletons; the top ten hold 0.5% to 0.65%. The material was peripheral blood, obtained on day 0 of AZD1222 vaccination. These receptor sequences come from an adult in good health.

The rearrangement links TRBV4-3 to TRBJ2-2; 9 bases match TRBD2. This CDR3 has 16 amino acids. CDR1 is LGHNA and CDR2 is YSLEER in the germline V gene. Trimming removed 4 bases from V and 3 bases from J; junction bases left unmatched: 6. The CDR3 DNA reads as TGCGCCAGCAGCCGCGGGTTAGCGGGAGACACCGGGGAGCTGTTTTTT. Its protein product is CASSRGLAGDTGELFF.

This clone has only a few counts. The identical CDR3 is also encoded by other nucleotide sequences in the sample. V is TRBV27 and J is TRBJ2-5, with D unclear. The germline V gene encodes CDR1 MNHEY and CDR2 SMNVEV (reference sequence). CDR3 length: 11 amino acids. The ends were cut back, 2 bases at V and 5 bases at J, with 3 bases in the middle. The CDR3 reads CASSLGETQYF. The CDR3 DNA sequence: TGTGCCAGCAGTTTAGGGGAGACCCAGTACTTC.

The chain uses TRBV7-8 and TRBJ1-1; the D gene is possibly TRBD1 (6 bases). In germline, CDR1 is SGHVS, CDR2 FQNEAQ. Trimming stripped 1 base from V and 4 bases from J, with 22 bases between. The length of the CDR3 is 18 residues. The CDR3 loop is CASSLVGGRQKGGTEAFF. The CDR3 nucleotides read TGTGCCAGCAGCTTAGTGGGGGGCCGGCAGAAGGGAGGCACTGAAGCTTTCTTT.

The chain employs TRBV28 and TRBJ2-3; 12 bases match TRBD2. Unmatched junction bases numbered 7, after V lost 7 bases and J lost 5 bases. The CDR3 loop spans 15 amino acids. Germline V gene data show CDR1 as MDHEN and CDR2 as SYDVKM. CDR3 amino acids: CASTPSGGAKDTQYF. The DNA for the CDR3 is TGTGCCAGCACTCCTAGCGGGGGGGCCAAAGATACGCAGTATTTT.